This TCR beta chain was recovered during a study of Ad26.COV2.S vaccination and SARS-CoV-2 variants. Some clones are missing from TCRdb's copy, which holds only in-frame ones; the method was immunoSEQ multiplex PCR. The repertoire holds about 250,000 clones, around nine tenths seen once, with 2.5% to 3.5% in the top ten. This CDR3 is built from 16 residues. Germline-derived CDR1 and CDR2 are LGHNA and YNFKEQ. V shed 2 bases and J 4 bases; nucleotides not matched to a gene: 4. Specified treatment: roughly 18 received Ad26.COV2.S at low or high dose, single or two shots; a few received placebo; per-sample allocation not given. Repertoires come from day 63 after the first vaccine or placebo injection.

The V gene is TRBV4-2, the J gene TRBJ2-1; TRBD2 matches 11 bases. The sequence was collected from a person aged 18-60 years who received the Ad26.COV2.S COVID-19 vaccine or a placebo. This specimen consisted of peripheral blood, obtained in a trial of Ad26.COV2.S vaccine versus placebo. In nucleotides, the CDR3 is TGTGCCAGCAGCCAAAGTTCTAGCGGGGGGTACAATGAGCAGTTCTTC. Encoded protein: CASSQSSSGGYNEQFF.